This T cell receptor (beta chain) was recorded in a study of T-cell reconstitution after alpha-beta-depleted transplantation in children. A library of TCRbeta sequences, prepared with unique molecular identifiers, was generated. Each CDR3 protein gets one entry after TCRdb re-called the PCR reads with MiXCR. This repertoire shows under 250,000 distinct CDR3 sequences, 24% found once; its top ten account for about 4.8%. CDR1 and CDR2 from the germline V gene are LGHDT and YNNKEL (reference sequence). The CDR3 loop spans 14 amino acids. V dropped 4 bases and J dropped 2 bases, with 11 bases sitting between them. To note about this clonotype: Its antigen remains unknown.

General observations from the study: The authors attributed T-cell counts and diversity one year after transplant mostly to newly produced T cells.

The source material was PBMCs, mostly from graft donor cells, sampled 360 days after TCRalphabeta/CD19-depleted stem cell transplant. The receptor's source is a female patient aged 2-9 years who had a stem cell transplant for congenital amegakaryocytic thrombocytopenia, so the T cells may come from the graft donor. This chain joins TRBV3-1 and TRBJ1-2, with D maybe TRBD1 (5 bases). In DNA, the CDR3 is TGTGCCAGCAGCCTGCTCGACAGCAACTATGGCTACACCTTC. Amino acid sequence: CASSLLDSNYGYTF.